This TCR beta chain emerged from a study of blood T cell repertoires in COVID-19. Study background: The samples span acute and convalescent COVID-19 from the United States, Italy and Spain. T cells, B-cell-depleted T cells, or PBMCs provided the cDNA or gDNA that served as material.

In the authors' workflow: How many nucleated cells were present was estimated from reference gene primer amplification. The table came from immunoSEQ multiplex PCR; TCRdb's copy has only in-frame clones and leaves some out. From that table come the V and J calls and clone size; the DNA was used to work out D and trimming. The sample consists of 250,000 to 350,000 clones, 89% of them appearing once. J was trimmed by 7 bases and V by 4 bases; bases with no gene match: 5. CDR3 length: 13 residues. Germline values: CDR1 WNHNN, CDR2 SYGVQD (reference sequence). Sequenced: peripheral blood. The clonotype was recovered from a woman aged 40-49 years who had recovered from COVID-19. V usage is TRBV10-1 and J usage is TRBJ2-7; TRBD1 aligns across 9 bases. The CDR3 nucleotides read TGCGCCAGCAGTGGGGACAGGGTCGGGGAGCAGTACTTC. It is translated as CASSGDRVGEQYF.